This TCR beta chain comes out of a study of blood T cell repertoires in COVID-19. Trimming shortened V by 4 bases and J by 2 bases, and 14 bases separated the two germline ends. CDR3 length: 15 amino acids. Germline CDR1 SGDLS, CDR2 YYNGEE. The table came from immunoSEQ multiplex PCR; TCRdb's copy has only in-frame clones and leaves some out. The table has 150,000 or so clones, roughly 83% seen once; the top ten hold just under 5%. Patients of the Seattle cohort, enrolled during active infection, were followed longitudinally. The V gene is TRBV9, the J gene TRBJ2-3, with D maybe TRBD1 (6 bases). The receptor was derived from a woman aged 70-85 years with COVID-19, enrolled during active disease. Sequencing used peripheral blood. Here the CDR3 DNA reads TGTGCCAGCAGCCCTCCGGACAGAATCACAGATACGCAGTATTTT. This translates into CASSPPDRITDTQYF.